The next 16 T cell receptor beta chains were all read from a single sample in a study of cytomegalovirus exposure and HLA in healthy donors. In the PCR, 60 Vbeta and 13 Jbeta primers were used. Clones were read by immunoSEQ multiplex PCR, and TCRdb kept only the in-frame ones, dropping some. The sample includes approximately 84,000 clones, approximately 71% of them seen just once. The sample consisted of PBMCs. Receptor source: a man in his forties or fifties in good health and CMV-seronegative.

This clone was seen only once. The gene calls are TRBV19 and TRBJ2-1; the D gene is possibly TRBD2 (6 bases). The CDR3 runs to 15 residues. Germline assignment: CDR1 LNHDA and CDR2 SQIVND (reference sequence). V dropped 4 bases and J dropped 6 bases, with 16 bases sitting between them. CDR3 sequence reads: CASSKTGEGLNEQFF. The CDR3 region has the DNA TGTGCCAGTAGTAAGACGGGAGAGGGCCTCAATGAGCAGTTCTTC. Variable domain in full (rest from reference TRBV19 and TRBJ2-1): DGGITQSPKYLFRKEGQNVTLSCEQNLNHDAMYWYRQDPGQGLRLIYYSQIVNDFQKGDIAEGYSVSREKKESFPLTVTSAQKNPTAFYLCASSKTGEGLNEQFFGPGTRLTVL.

The chain couples TRBV30 to TRBJ2-7, with 8 nucleotides matching TRBD1. J lost 9 bases, V lost 1 base, and 11 bases had no gene match. This CDR3 has 14 amino acids. Germline V lookup: CDR1 GTSNPN, CDR2 SVGIG (reference sequence). CDR3 coding DNA: TGTGCCTGGAGTGGCGGACAGGGCCTTTTACGGCAGTACTTC. It is translated as CAWSGGQGLLRQYF.

For this clone: A much larger clone sits a single nucleotide away, making a read error possible. The gene calls are TRBV7-9 and TRBJ1-1, with D unclear. The CDR3 sequence is 13 residues long. Deletions cut 2 bases from V and 0 bases from J, with 4 bases between. In germline, CDR1 is SEHNR, CDR2 FQNEAQ (reference sequence). In nucleotides, the CDR3 is TGTGCCAGCAGCTTAACAGTGAACACTGAAGCTTTCTTT. Translating it yields CASSLTVNTEAFF.

This clone was recorded a few times. The rearrangement uses TRBV21-1 and TRBJ2-1; whether TRBD2, the table's D call, matches the DNA was not checked. TRBV21-1 is given as a pseudogene. The CDR3 has 16 residues. The CDR3 DNA reads TGTGCCAGCAGCAAAGAGGGAGTCCCTACCTACAATGAGCAGTTCTTC. It is translated as CASSKEGVPTYNEQFF.

V is TRBV29-1 and J is TRBJ2-7; D unresolved. CDR3 length: 11 residues. Germline V CDR1 and CDR2: SQVTM, ANQGSEA. Trimming removed 6 bases at V and 4 bases at J, with 10 bases between. The CDR3 spells CSVYYGYEQYF. The CDR3 DNA sequence: TGCAGCGTCTACTATGGTTACGAGCAGTACTTC.

The rearrangement links TRBV29-1 to TRBJ1-4; 9 bases are a match to TRBD1. CDR1 and CDR2 from the germline V gene are SQVTM and ANQGSEA. V lost 7 bases to trimming and J lost 5 bases; unmatched junction nucleotides: 5. The CDR3 extends over 13 amino acids. CDR3 nucleotide sequence: TGCAGCGCGGGGACAGGGAAAAATGAAAAACTGTTTTTT. This gives the protein CSAGTGKNEKLFF.

This chain joins TRBV18 and TRBJ1-5, with 10 bases identical to TRBD1. Germline trimming cut 3 bases from V and 4 bases from J; bases unmatched to any gene: 3. The length of the CDR3 is 15 residues. Germline V gene sequence: CDR1 KGHSH, CDR2 LQKENI. The CDR3 DNA sequence: TGTGCCAGCTCACCCGGGACAGGGGCTAATCAGCCCCAGCATTTT. It encodes CASSPGTGANQPQHF. Full variable domain (missing parts from reference TRBV18 and TRBJ1-5): NAGVMQNPRHLVRRRGQEARLRCSPMKGHSHVYWYRQLPEEGLKFMVYLQKENIIDESGMPKERFSAEFPKEGPSILRIQQVVRGDSAAYFCASSPGTGANQPQHFGDGTRLSIL.

To note about this clone: Other DNA sequences in this sample translate to the same CDR3. The rearrangement uses TRBV5-1 and TRBJ1-1, with TRBD1 matching over 9 bases. Germline V gene lookup returns CDR1 SGHRS and CDR2 YFSETQ. V shed 3 bases, J shed 4 bases, and the junction held 4 bases outside the gene matches. The CDR3 has 14 residues. The CDR3 loop is CASSSQTGGTEAFF. In DNA form, the CDR3 reads TGCGCCAGCAGCTCCCAGACAGGGGGCACTGAAGCTTTCTTT.

This clone was counted a few times. The V and J genes are TRBV27 and TRBJ2-7; 7 bases match TRBD1. The junction had 5 bases not matched to a gene; V was cut back by 0 bases and J by 6 bases. The length of the CDR3 is 14 residues. Germline V CDR1 and CDR2: MNHEY, SMNVEV (reference sequence). The CDR3 DNA follows: TGTGCCAGCAGTTTATCGTCGGCAGGGGGCGAGCAGTACTTC. This encodes CASSLSSAGGEQYF.

The chain couples TRBV5-1 to TRBJ1-3; no clear D gene. Trimming took 4 bases from V and 0 from J, leaving 11 bases between them. Germline CDR1 and CDR2: SGHRS and YFSETQ. CDR3 length: 15 residues. DNA for the CDR3: TGCGCCAGCAGCGTGGACTGGAGCTCTGGAAACACCATATATTTT. It yields the protein CASSVDWSSGNTIYF.

V and J are TRBV28 and TRBJ1-5; 7 bases line up with TRBD1. The V gene end was trimmed by 5 bases and the J gene end by 1 base; junction bases not matched to a gene: 2. The germline V gene has CDR1 MDHEN and CDR2 SYDVKM. The CDR3 contains 14 residues. CDR3 in amino acids: CASSQQGSNQPQHF. The CDR3 coding sequence is TGTGCCAGCAGTCAACAGGGGAGCAATCAGCCCCAGCATTTT. Drawing the rest from reference TRBV28 and TRBJ1-5, the complete variable domain is DVKVTQSSRYLVKRTGEKVFLECVQDMDHENMFWYRQDPGLGLRLIYFSYDVKMKEKGDIPEGYSVSREKKERFSLILESASTNQTSMYLCASSQQGSNQPQHFGDGTRLSIL.

The J gene is TRBJ1-2, the V gene TRBV5-8; perhaps TRBD1 as D (5 bases). The germline gives CDR1 SGHTS, CDR2 YDEGEE. V lost 4 bases, J lost 13 bases, and 20 bases lay in between. The CDR3 extends over 13 amino acids. As DNA, the CDR3 is TGTGCCAGCAGCGCCACCCTTTCGGGGGAGGGCACCTTC. Protein product: CASSATLSGEGTF.

The CDR3 nucleotides read TGTGCCAGCAGTGATTCGGGAAACTATGGCTACACCTTC. Its translation is CASSDSGNYGYTF. This chain joins TRBV2 and TRBJ1-2; no clear D. The CDR3 is 13 amino acids. The germline V gene encodes CDR1 SNHLY and CDR2 FYNNEI. The V end was cut by 3 bases, the J end by 2 bases, with 7 bases between.

V gene TRBV14 combines with J gene TRBJ1-4, with D possibly TRBD1 on 6 matching bases. The CDR3 sequence is 15 residues long. The germline V gene encodes CDR1 SGHDN and CDR2 FVKESK. Trimming took 5 bases from V and 4 from J, leaving 14 bases between them. CDR3 in amino acids: CASSKLQGLNEKLFF. The CDR3 DNA sequence: TGTGCCAGCAGCAAGTTACAGGGTCTTAATGAAAAACTGTTTTTT.

The chain recombines TRBV5-5 with TRBJ1-5; D remains unclear. The CDR3 runs 17 residues. The germline gives CDR1 SGHKS, CDR2 YYEKEE (reference sequence). V lost 0 bases to trimming and J lost 0 bases, with 13 bases between them. CDR3 sequence reads: CASSLAAVSNSNQPQHF. The CDR3 DNA is TGTGCCAGCAGCTTGGCAGCGGTCAGCAATAGCAATCAGCCCCAGCATTTT.

In DNA, the CDR3 is TGCGCCAGCGGCCCTGGGTTAGACAGCCCCCATGAGCAGTTCTTC. Its translation is CASGPGLDSPHEQFF. This chain uses TRBV5-1 with TRBJ2-1, with a tentative D call TRBD1 (5 bases). Trimming cost V 7 bases and J 8 bases, with 22 bases left between them. Germline lookup yields CDR1 SGHRS and CDR2 YFSETQ. The CDR3 totals 15 residues.